Below, 18 T cell receptor beta chains from the same sample are listed, as sequenced in a study of shared clonotypes between healthy human individuals. Sequencing was performed with immunoSEQ multiplex PCR; in TCRdb, only in-frame clones are kept and a portion is missing. The sample includes approximately 1,500,000 clones, roughly 98% of them seen just once. Sequenced: naive CD4+ T cells sorted from blood. Subset denoted: CD45RA+ positively selected. These receptors were collected from a man aged 25-40 years in good health.

The V call is TRBV25-1, the J call TRBJ1-1; possibly TRBD1 for D (6 bases). The germline CDR1 and CDR2 sequences are MGHDK and SYGVNS. This CDR3 has 15 amino acids. The V end was cut by 7 bases, the J end by 4 bases, with 19 bases between. This chain's CDR3 is CASTAWGGTSTEAFF. For the CDR3, the DNA is TGTGCCAGCACCGCGTGGGGGGGGACAAGCACTGAAGCTTTCTTT.

This sequence joins TRBV11-2 and TRBJ2-1, with 8 bases fitting TRBD1. CDR3 length: 18 residues. After removal of 1 base from V and 4 bases from J, the junction contained 12 bases not matched to a gene. Germline CDR1 and CDR2: SGHAT and FQNNGV. This CDR3 reads CASSLVGRRGPPYNEQFF. CDR3 bases: TGTGCCAGCAGCTTAGTCGGTCGCAGGGGGCCCCCTTACAATGAGCAGTTCTTC. The entire variable domain, with the rest obtained from reference TRBV11-2 and TRBJ2-1, is as follows: EAGVAQSPRYKIIEKRQSVAFWCNPISGHATLYWYQQILGQGPKLLIQFQNNGVVDDSQLPKDRFSAERLKGVDSTLKIQPAKLEDSAVYLCASSLVGRRGPPYNEQFFGPGTRLTVL.

This clone has only one observation. The chain recombines TRBV19 with TRBJ2-1, with 9 bases that match TRBD2. This CDR3 spans 14 amino acids. V lost 0 bases to trimming and J lost 15 bases; unmatched junction nucleotides: 9. Germline CDR1 and CDR2: LNHDA and SQIVND (reference sequence). For the CDR3, the DNA is TGTGCCAGTAGTATAGAGCGATCTAGCGGGATCCCGTTCTTC. The encoded protein is CASSIERSSGIPFF.

This sequence joins TRBV18 and TRBJ2-3; TRBD2 might be the D (6 bases). Germline lookup yields CDR1 KGHSH and CDR2 LQKENI. Trimming stripped 3 bases from V and 0 bases from J, with 16 bases between. CDR3 length equals 17 residues. The DNA of the CDR3 is TGTGCCAGCTCACCCTATTTACCTAGCGCGAGCACAGATACGCAGTATTTT. Its protein product is CASSPYLPSASTDTQYF.

The V gene is TRBV29-1, the J gene TRBJ2-5; 7 bases map to TRBD1. This CDR3 contains 12 residues. Germline CDR1 SQVTM, CDR2 ANQGSEA. Here the CDR3 reads CSLRDSEKTQYF. DNA for the CDR3: TGCAGTCTTCGGGACAGTGAGAAGACCCAGTACTTC.

The chain has TRBV7-9 and TRBJ2-1; TRBD1 agrees at 10 bases. Germline trimming cut 4 bases from V and 5 bases from J; bases unmatched to any gene: 5. CDR1 and CDR2 (germline): SEHNR, FQNEAQ (reference sequence). This CDR3 has 15 residues. CDR3 coding DNA: TGTGCCAGCAGCTCGGGGACAGGGGTCCACAATGAGCAGTTCTTC. Residues: CASSSGTGVHNEQFF.

This rearrangement joins TRBV6-6 to TRBJ2-7; TRBD2 agrees at 9 bases. This CDR3 comprises 14 residues. Per the germline V gene, CDR1 is MNHNY and CDR2 is SVGAGI (reference sequence). The V and J ends lost 2 bases and 6 bases, in that order; junction bases with no gene match: 5. The CDR3 spells CASSYAGGPGEQYF. CDR3 coding DNA: TGTGCCAGCAGTTACGCGGGAGGGCCTGGCGAGCAGTACTTC.

The chain uses TRBV4-3 and TRBJ2-7; possibly TRBD1 for D (6 bases). The ends were cut back, 0 bases at V and 8 bases at J, with 14 bases in the middle. Germline V gene lookup returns CDR1 LGHNA and CDR2 YSLEER. The CDR3 spans 14 residues. This chain's CDR3 is CASSQDIRQGKQYF. CDR3 nucleotides: TGCGCCAGCAGCCAAGATATTCGGCAGGGGAAGCAGTACTTC.

Points on this clone: The same CDR3 also results from other DNA sequences found in this sample. The chain recombines TRBV28 with TRBJ2-7; no firm D call. The CDR3 is 11 amino acids. Germline assignment: CDR1 MDHEN and CDR2 SYDVKM. Deletions cut 6 bases from V and 6 bases from J, with 9 bases between. CDR3 sequence (DNA): TGTGCCAGCAGCTCTTTTGGCGAGCAGTACTTC. This codes for CASSSFGEQYF.

This clone has just one count. The V gene is TRBV7-2, the J gene TRBJ2-7; D is uncertain. The germline V gene encodes CDR1 SGHTA and CDR2 FQGNSA. The CDR3 extends over 13 amino acids. V was clipped by 3 bases and J by 4 bases, with 10 bases between them. CDR3 DNA sequence: TGTGCCAGCAGCTTTCCTTACAGTTACGAGCAGTACTTC. Translated, it gives CASSFPYSYEQYF.

The chain uses TRBV19 and TRBJ2-7; TRBD2 matches 9 bases. The length of the CDR3 is 16 residues. Germline-derived CDR1 and CDR2 are LNHDA and SQIVND (reference sequence). V lost 1 base and J lost 7; bases outside the gene matches: 11. The CDR3 protein is CASSIGGSGSQSEQYF. The CDR3, as DNA: TGTGCCAGTAGTATAGGGGGTAGCGGGAGTCAGTCGGAGCAGTACTTC.

The chain couples TRBV11-3 to TRBJ2-5; D remains ambiguous. V was trimmed by 6 bases and J by 5 bases, leaving 10 bases between them. Per germline, CDR1 SGHNT and CDR2 YENEEA. The CDR3 has 12 residues. CDR3 sequence reads: CASRGTLETQYF. The CDR3 nucleotides are TGTGCCAGCAGGGGCACTTTGGAGACCCAGTACTTC.

Notes on this clone: Other DNA sequences in this sample translate to the same CDR3. This chain connects TRBV9 to TRBJ2-1, with 10 bases fitting TRBD2. The germline gives CDR1 SGDLS, CDR2 YYNGEE. J lost 4 bases, V lost 0 bases, and 1 base had no gene match. The CDR3 is made up of 15 amino acids. In DNA form, the CDR3 reads TGTGCCAGCAGCGTAGTAGCGGGGGGTTACAATGAGCAGTTCTTC. Translating gives CASSVVAGGYNEQFF.

The V and J genes are TRBV19 and TRBJ2-1; unclear D gene. Per the germline V gene, CDR1 is LNHDA and CDR2 is SQIVND (reference sequence). There are 16 residues in the CDR3. V lost 2 bases and J 4 bases, leaving 15 bases between the germline ends. The CDR3 sequence: CASSIPKVPGYNEQFF. CDR3 DNA sequence: TGTGCCAGTAGTATACCAAAGGTCCCGGGTTACAATGAGCAGTTCTTC.

The genes are TRBV5-7 and TRBJ2-7; D gene uncertain. TRBV5-7 is flagged as an ORF with uncertain function. The CDR3 covers 14 residues. Trimming shortened V by 0 bases and J by 0 bases, and 7 bases separated the two germline ends. The CDR3 DNA reads as TGTGCCAGCAGCTTGGGGCCTGGCTCCTACGAGCAGTACTTC. It yields the protein CASSLGPGSYEQYF.

J is TRBJ1-2 and V is TRBV7-2; TRBD1 matches 9 bases. The CDR3 contains 13 residues. The trim removed 2 bases at V and 8 bases at J, leaving 3 bases unmatched. Germline CDR1 and CDR2: SGHTA and FQGNSA. CDR3 sequence reads: CASSLFGTGGYTF. CDR3 nucleotide sequence: TGTGCCAGCAGCTTATTCGGGACAGGGGGCTACACCTTC.

The V call is TRBV13, the J call TRBJ2-1, with D possibly being TRBD1 (6 bases). Trimming took 0 bases from V and 0 from J, leaving 6 bases between them. The germline CDR1 and CDR2 sequences are PRHDT and FYEKMQ (reference sequence). CDR3 length: 15 amino acids. The DNA of the CDR3 is TGTGCCAGCAGCTTAGGAGGGGGCTCCTACAATGAGCAGTTCTTC. This sequence encodes CASSLGGGSYNEQFF. Filled out from reference TRBV13 and TRBJ2-1, the complete variable domain reads AAGVIQSPRHLIKEKRETATLKCYPIPRHDTVYWYQQGPGQDPQFLISFYEKMQSDKGSIPDRFSAQQFSDYHSELNMSSLELGDSALYFCASSLGGGSYNEQFFGPGTRLTVL.

V gene TRBV6-5 combines with J gene TRBJ2-7; D is ambiguous. The V end was cut by 6 bases, the J end by 0 bases, with 6 bases between. The CDR3 totals 12 residues. CDR1 is MNHEY, CDR2 SVGAGI, per germline. The CDR3 reads CASSKDSYEQYF. Written as DNA, the CDR3 is TGTGCCAGCAGCAAAGACTCCTACGAGCAGTACTTC.